This T cell receptor (beta chain) was observed in a study of OX40 agonist ivuxolimab in advanced cancers. As for the study in general: Prior therapy, whether anti-PD-1, anti-PD-L1 or anti-CTLA-4, was allowed, and about 39% had some.

General study findings and limits: CD4+ and CD8+ T cells in blood underwent clonal expansion by week 6 at 0.1 to 3.0 mg/kg. It was not determined which antigens were specifically recognized by the peripheral T cells that had undergone clonal expansion. Mean expanded clone counts were higher in CD8+ than CD4+ T cells.

Note on this clone: As yet, its antigen is unknown.

The repertoire was sequenced with immunoSEQ multiplex PCR; TCRdb's copy has only in-frame clones and lacks some. The sample gives fewer than 40,000 clones, 60% to 85% of which show up once; under 15% is in the top ten. This receptor was taken from an adult with an advanced solid tumor such as melanoma, head and neck, liver or kidney cancer. The sequenced sample was CD4+ or CD8+ T cells sorted from blood, obtained in a trial of the OX40 agonist ivuxolimab.

CDR3 in amino acids: CASSWDRSSYNSPLHF. CDR3 DNA sequence: TGTGCCAGCAGCTGGGACCGGAGCTCCTATAATTCACCCCTCCACTTT. The rearrangement uses TRBV2 and TRBJ1-6, with a tentative D call TRBD1 (5 bases). Between the trimmed V and J ends, which lost 6 bases and 0 bases, there was a span of 12 bases. Germline V gene data show CDR1 as SNHLY and CDR2 as FYNNEI. The CDR3 has 16 amino acids. The complete variable domain, with remaining parts taken from reference TRBV2 and TRBJ1-6, reads EPEVTQTPSHQVTQMGQEVILRCVPISNHLYFYWYRQILGQKVEFLVSFYNNEISEKSEIFDDQFSVERPDGSNFTLKIRSTKLEDSAMYFCASSWDRSSYNSPLHFGNGTRLTVT.